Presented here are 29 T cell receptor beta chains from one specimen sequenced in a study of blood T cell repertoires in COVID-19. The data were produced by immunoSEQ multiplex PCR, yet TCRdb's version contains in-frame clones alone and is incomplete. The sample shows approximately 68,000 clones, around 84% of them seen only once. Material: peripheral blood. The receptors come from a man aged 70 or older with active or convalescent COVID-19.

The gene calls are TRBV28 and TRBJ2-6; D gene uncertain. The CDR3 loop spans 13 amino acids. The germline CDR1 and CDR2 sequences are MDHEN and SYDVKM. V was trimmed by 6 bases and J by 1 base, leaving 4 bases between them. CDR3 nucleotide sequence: TGTGCCAGCAGCTCGTCTGGGGCCAACGTCCTGACTTTC. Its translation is CASSSSGANVLTF.

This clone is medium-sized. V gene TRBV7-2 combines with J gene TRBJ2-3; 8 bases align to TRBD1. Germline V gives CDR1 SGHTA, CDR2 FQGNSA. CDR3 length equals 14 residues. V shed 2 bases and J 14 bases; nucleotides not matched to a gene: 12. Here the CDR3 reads CASSLYTGGVGLYF. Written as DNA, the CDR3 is TGTGCCAGCAGCTTATACACAGGGGGAGTGGGTCTGTATTTT.

DNA of the CDR3: TGTGCCAGCAGTTTGGGAGGGGTGAACTATGGCTACACCTTC. Translating it yields CASSLGGVNYGYTF. V and J are TRBV28 and TRBJ1-2, with D maybe TRBD1 (5 bases). The CDR3 is 14 residues long. Germline loops: CDR1 MDHEN, CDR2 SYDVKM. Trimming removed 3 bases from V and 2 bases from J, with 10 bases in between.

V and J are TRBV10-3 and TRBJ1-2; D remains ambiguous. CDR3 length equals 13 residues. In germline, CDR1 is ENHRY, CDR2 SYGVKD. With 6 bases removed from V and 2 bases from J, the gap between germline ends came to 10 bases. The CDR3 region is CAISRLENYGYTF. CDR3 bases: TGTGCCATCAGCAGACTTGAAAACTATGGCTACACCTTC.

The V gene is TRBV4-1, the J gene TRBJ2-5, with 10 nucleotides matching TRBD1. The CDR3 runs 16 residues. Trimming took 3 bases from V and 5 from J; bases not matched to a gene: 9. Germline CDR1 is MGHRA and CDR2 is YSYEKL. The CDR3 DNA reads TGCGCCAGCAGCCACCAGACAGGGGGCGGGAGGGAGACCCAGTACTTC. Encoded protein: CASSHQTGGGRETQYF.

CDR3: CASSPTSGSNQPQHF. CDR3 nucleotides: TGTGCCAGCTCACCAACGTCAGGTAGCAATCAGCCCCAGCATTTT. The chain is built from TRBV18 and TRBJ1-5; D not certain. The CDR3 runs 15 residues. Germline CDR1 reads KGHSH; CDR2 reads LQKENI. Trimming shortened V by 2 bases and J by 0 bases, and 8 bases separated the two germline ends.

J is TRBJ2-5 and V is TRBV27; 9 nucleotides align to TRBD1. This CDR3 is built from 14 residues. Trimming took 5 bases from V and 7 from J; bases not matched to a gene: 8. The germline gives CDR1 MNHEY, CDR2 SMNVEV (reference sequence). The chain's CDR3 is CASSMGQGSGTQYF. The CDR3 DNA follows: TGTGCCAGCAGTATGGGACAGGGCTCCGGGACCCAGTACTTC.

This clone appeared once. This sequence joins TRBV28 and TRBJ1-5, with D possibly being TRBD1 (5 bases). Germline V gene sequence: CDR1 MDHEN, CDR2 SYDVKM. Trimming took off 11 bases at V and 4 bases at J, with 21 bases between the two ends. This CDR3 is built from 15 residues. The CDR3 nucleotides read TGTGCCTCCACGGGGGGAGGGGAGATGAATCAGCCCCAGCATTTT. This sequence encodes CASTGGGEMNQPQHF.

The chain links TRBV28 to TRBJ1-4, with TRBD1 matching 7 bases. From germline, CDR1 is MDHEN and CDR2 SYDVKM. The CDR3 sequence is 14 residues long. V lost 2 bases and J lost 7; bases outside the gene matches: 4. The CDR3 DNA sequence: TGTGCCAGCAGTTTACAGGGGGTAGGTGAAAAACTGTTTTTT. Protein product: CASSLQGVGEKLFF.

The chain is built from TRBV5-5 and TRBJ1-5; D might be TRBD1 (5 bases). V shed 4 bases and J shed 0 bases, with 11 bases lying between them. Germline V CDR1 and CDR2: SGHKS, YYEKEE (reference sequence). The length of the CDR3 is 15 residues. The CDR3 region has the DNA TGTGCCAGCAGCCGGACACCTTATAGCAATCAGCCCCAGCATTTT. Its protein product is CASSRTPYSNQPQHF.

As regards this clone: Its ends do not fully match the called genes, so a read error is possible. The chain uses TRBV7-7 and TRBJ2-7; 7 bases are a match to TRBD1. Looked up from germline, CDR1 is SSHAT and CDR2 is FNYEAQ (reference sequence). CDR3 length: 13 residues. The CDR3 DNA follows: TGTGCTAGCAGCATAAGACAGGGAAACGAGCAGTACTTC. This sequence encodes CASSIRQGNEQYF.

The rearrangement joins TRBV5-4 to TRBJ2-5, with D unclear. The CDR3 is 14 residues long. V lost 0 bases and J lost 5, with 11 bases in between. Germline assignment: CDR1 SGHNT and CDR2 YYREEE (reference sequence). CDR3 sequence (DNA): TGTGCCAGCAGCTTGGGGGTTCAGGTGGAGACCCAGTACTTC. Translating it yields CASSLGVQVETQYF. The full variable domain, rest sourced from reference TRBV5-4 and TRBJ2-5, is ETGVTQSPTHLIKTRGQQVTLRCSSQSGHNTVSWYQQALGQGPQFIFQYYREEENGRGNFPPRFSGLQFPNYSSELNVNALELDDSALYLCASSLGVQVETQYFGPGTRLLVL.

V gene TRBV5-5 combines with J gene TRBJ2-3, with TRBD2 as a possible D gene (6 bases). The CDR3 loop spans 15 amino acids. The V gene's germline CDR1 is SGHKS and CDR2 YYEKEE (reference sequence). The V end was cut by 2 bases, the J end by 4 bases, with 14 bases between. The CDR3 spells CASSFRSGVADTQYF. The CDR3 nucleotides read TGTGCCAGCAGCTTCCGCTCGGGAGTCGCAGATACGCAGTATTTT.

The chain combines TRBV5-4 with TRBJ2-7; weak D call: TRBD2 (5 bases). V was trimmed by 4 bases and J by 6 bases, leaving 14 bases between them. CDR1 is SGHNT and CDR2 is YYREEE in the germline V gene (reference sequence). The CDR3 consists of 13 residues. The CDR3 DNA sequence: TGTGCCAGCAGCCCGGACCCCCGGGGCGAGCAGTACTTC. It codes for CASSPDPRGEQYF.

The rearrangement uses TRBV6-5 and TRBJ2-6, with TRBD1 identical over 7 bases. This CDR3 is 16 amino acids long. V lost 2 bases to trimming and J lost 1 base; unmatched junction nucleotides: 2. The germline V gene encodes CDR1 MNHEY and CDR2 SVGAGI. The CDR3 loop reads CASSYNRGSGANVLTF. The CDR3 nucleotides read TGTGCCAGCAGTTACAACAGGGGATCTGGGGCCAACGTCCTGACTTTC.

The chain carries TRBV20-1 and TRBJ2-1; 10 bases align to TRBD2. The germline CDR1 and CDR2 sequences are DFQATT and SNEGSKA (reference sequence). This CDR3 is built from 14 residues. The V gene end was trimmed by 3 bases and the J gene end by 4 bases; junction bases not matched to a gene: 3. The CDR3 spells CSASTSGVYNEQFF. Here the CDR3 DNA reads TGCAGTGCTAGTACTAGCGGGGTTTACAATGAGCAGTTCTTC.

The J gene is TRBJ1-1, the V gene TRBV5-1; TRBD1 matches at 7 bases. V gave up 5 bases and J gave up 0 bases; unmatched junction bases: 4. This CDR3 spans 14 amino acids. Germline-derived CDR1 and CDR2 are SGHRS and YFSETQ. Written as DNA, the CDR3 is TGCGCCAGCAGACCCACAGGGGTGAACACTGAAGCTTTCTTT. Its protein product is CASRPTGVNTEAFF. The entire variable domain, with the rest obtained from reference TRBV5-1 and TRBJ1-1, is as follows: KAGVTQTPRYLIKTRGQQVTLSCSPISGHRSVSWYQQTPGQGLQFLFEYFSETQRNKGNFPGRFSGRQFSNSRSEMNVSTLELGDSALYLCASRPTGVNTEAFFGQGTRLTVV.

CDR3 DNA: TGTGCCTGGAGTGATCTCACGGGTACTGAAGCTTTCTTT. This translates into CAWSDLTGTEAFF. The chain recombines TRBV30 with TRBJ1-1; D ambiguous. V was clipped by 1 base and J by 5 bases, with 11 bases between them. The CDR3 length is 13 residues. Germline loops: CDR1 GTSNPN, CDR2 SVGIG (reference sequence).

Here the CDR3 DNA reads TGTGCCAGCAGCTTGGACAGTCGGAACACCATATATTTT. This sequence encodes CASSLDSRNTIYF. The chain recombines TRBV13 with TRBJ1-3; weak D call: TRBD1 (6 bases). Looked up from germline, CDR1 is PRHDT and CDR2 is FYEKMQ (reference sequence). CDR3 length: 13 residues. V lost 3 bases and J lost 7, with 10 bases in between.

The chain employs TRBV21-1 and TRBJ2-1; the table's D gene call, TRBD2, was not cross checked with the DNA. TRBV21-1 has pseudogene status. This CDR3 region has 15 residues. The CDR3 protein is CASSIRLAAYNEQFF. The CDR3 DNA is TGTGCCAGCAGCATAAGGCTAGCGGCTTACAATGAGCAGTTCTTC.

The CDR3 bases are TGTGCCAGCAGTAGAATGGCTGGTGGCTACACCTTC. It translates to CASSRMAGGYTF. The chain joins TRBV28 to TRBJ1-2; D unclear. There are 12 residues in the CDR3. Germline V CDR1 and CDR2: MDHEN, SYDVKM. Trimming left V 5 bases short and J 7 bases short, with 11 bases between.

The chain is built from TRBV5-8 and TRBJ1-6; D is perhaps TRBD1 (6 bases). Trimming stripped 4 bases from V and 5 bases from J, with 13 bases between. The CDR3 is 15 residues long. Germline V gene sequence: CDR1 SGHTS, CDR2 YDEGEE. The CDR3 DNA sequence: TGTGCCAGCAGCAGGAGACAGGTTAATAATTCACCCCTCCACTTT. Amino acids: CASSRRQVNNSPLHF.

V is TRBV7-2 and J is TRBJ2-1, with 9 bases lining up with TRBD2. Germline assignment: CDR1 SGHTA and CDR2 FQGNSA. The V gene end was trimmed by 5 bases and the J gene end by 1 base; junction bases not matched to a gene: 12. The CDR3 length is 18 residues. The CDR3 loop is CASSKGLALASSYNEQFF. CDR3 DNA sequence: TGTGCCAGCAGCAAAGGACTAGCGTTAGCTAGTTCCTACAATGAGCAGTTCTTC.

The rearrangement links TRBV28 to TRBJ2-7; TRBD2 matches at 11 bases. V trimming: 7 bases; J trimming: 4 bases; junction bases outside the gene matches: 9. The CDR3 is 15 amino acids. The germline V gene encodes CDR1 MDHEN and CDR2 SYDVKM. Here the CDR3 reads CASKGVAGGEYEQYF. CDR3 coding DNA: TGTGCCAGCAAAGGGGTAGCGGGAGGGGAATACGAGCAGTACTTC.

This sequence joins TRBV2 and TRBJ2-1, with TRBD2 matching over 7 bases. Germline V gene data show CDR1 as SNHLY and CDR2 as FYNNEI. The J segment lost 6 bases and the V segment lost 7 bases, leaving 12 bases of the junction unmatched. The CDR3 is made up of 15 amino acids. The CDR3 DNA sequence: TGTGCCAGCAATGTGGCGGGAGTGTCTGGCAATGAGCAGTTCTTC. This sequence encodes CASNVAGVSGNEQFF.

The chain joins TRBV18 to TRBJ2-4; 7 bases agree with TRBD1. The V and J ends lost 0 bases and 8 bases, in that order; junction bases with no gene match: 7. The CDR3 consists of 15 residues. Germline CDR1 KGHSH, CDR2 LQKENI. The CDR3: CASSPPARGPDIQYF. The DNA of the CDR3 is TGTGCCAGCTCACCACCGGCGAGGGGGCCGGACATTCAGTACTTC.

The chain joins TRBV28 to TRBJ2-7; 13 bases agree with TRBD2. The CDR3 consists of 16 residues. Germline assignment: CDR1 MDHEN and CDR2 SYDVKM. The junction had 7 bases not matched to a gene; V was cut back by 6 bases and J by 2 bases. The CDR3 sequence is CASSLSGTSGAYEQYF. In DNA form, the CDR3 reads TGTGCCAGCAGCTTAAGTGGGACTAGCGGGGCCTACGAGCAGTACTTC.

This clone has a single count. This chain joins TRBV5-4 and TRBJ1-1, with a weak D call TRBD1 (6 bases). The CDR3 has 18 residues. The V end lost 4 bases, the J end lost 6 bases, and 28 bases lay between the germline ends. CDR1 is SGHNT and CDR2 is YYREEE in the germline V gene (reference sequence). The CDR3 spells CASSPPPTGHSAKAEAFF. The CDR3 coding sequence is TGTGCCAGCAGCCCACCCCCGACAGGTCATTCCGCGAAGGCTGAAGCTTTCTTT.

CDR3 loop: CSASKGQLNQPQHF. The DNA of the CDR3 is TGCAGTGCTAGTAAGGGACAGTTAAACCAGCCCCAGCATTTT. This chain uses TRBV20-1 with TRBJ1-5; TRBD1 matches 7 bases. CDR3 length: 14 amino acids. Trimming removed 3 bases from V and 7 bases from J; junction bases left unmatched: 9. Germline CDR1 and CDR2: DFQATT and SNEGSKA (reference sequence).